This TCR beta chain was documented in a study of a mutant IDH1 vaccine in newly diagnosed glioma. Study as a whole: Onset of vaccination occurred 4-6 weeks following radiotherapy alone, or with temozolomide cycles. Earlier therapy was either radiotherapy, temozolomide, or both, and most got both. The study's findings and limits: Pseudoprogression appears to have had no connection to changes in top peripheral T cell clonotypes.

Time point given: week 5, during vaccination. Vaccination used 300 ug of mutant IDH1 20-mer peptide per dose, with topical imiquimod. Donors harbored newly found WHO grade 3 or 4 IDH1-mutant, ATRX-lost astrocytomas. The CDR3 is made up of 15 amino acids. Germline CDR1 MNHNY, CDR2 SVGAGI (reference sequence). Trimming cost V 2 bases and J 1 base, with 11 bases left between them. Comment on this clone: Its antigen is undetermined.

Only in-frame clones appear in the TCRdb table, and some are missing; sequencing was by immunoSEQ multiplex PCR. This sample has approximately 76,000 clones; about 91% occur once, and the top ten carry roughly 0.6%. This clonotype originated in a woman between 50 and 59 years old with glioma. This rearrangement joins TRBV6-6 to TRBJ2-5; TRBD1 might be the D (6 bases). The source was PBMCs, collected from a glioma patient whose treatment included an IDH1 peptide vaccine. In DNA, the CDR3 is TGTGCCAGCAGTTACCCCAGGGGCGGCCAAGAGACCCAGTACTTC. Its protein product is CASSYPRGGQETQYF.